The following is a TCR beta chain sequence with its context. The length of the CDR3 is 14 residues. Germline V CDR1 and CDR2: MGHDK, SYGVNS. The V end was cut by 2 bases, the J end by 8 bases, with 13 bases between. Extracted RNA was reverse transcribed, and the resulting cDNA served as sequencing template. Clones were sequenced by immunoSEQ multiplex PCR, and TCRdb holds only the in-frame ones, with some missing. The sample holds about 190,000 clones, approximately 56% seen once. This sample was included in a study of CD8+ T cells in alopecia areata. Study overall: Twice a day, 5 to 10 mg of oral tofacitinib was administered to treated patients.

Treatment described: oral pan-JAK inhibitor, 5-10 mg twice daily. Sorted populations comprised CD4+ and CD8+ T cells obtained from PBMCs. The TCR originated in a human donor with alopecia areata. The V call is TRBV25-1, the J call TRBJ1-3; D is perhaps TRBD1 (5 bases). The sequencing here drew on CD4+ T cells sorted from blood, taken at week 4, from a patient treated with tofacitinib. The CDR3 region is CASSEMAGFDTIYF. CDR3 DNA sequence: TGTGCCAGCAGTGAAATGGCAGGGTTCGACACCATATATTTT.